A selection of T cell receptor beta chains follows, all from one sample in a study of T cell repertoires in ileal Crohn's disease. Libraries were prepared by immunoSEQ multiplex PCR; TCRdb keeps only in-frame clonotypes and omits some of them. The sample consists of about 12,000 clones, approximately 78% of them appearing once. Sequencing used ileal tissue. The receptors here all came from an adult with Crohn's disease. Both conserved end residues are part of each CDR3. D genes are given only for firm matches. Clone size is stated in some rows and not others, as once, few, many or a class when expanded.

V	size	D	J	DNA	CDR3
TRBV5-1	once	TRBD2	TRBJ2-3	TGCGCCAGCAGCTTAGTAGCGGGGGGCCTTATTCCTACGCAGTATTTT	CASSLVAGGLIPTQYF
TRBV19	.	TRBD2	TRBJ2-5	TGTGCCAGTAGTATAAGTCTAGCGGGGACCCAGTACTTC	CASSISLAGTQYF
TRBV30	.	.	TRBJ1-6	TGTGCCTGGAGCCCAGGGAGGTCCTATAATTCACCCCTCCACTTT	CAWSPGRSYNSPLHF
TRBV7-9	.	.	TRBJ1-3	TGTGCCAGCCGCCCCGTGAGCTCTGGAAACACCATATATTTT	CASRPVSSGNTIYF
TRBV7-2	.	TRBD2	TRBJ2-1	TGTGCCAGCAGCCTACTAGCGGGAGCCTACAATGAGCAGTTCTTC	CASSLLAGAYNEQFF
TRBV29-1	.	TRBD1	TRBJ1-2	TGCAGCGTTGATGAGGGAAGGACAGGGTCCAACTATGGCTACACCTTC	CSVDEGRTGSNYGYTF
TRBV7-9	.	.	TRBJ1-5	TGTGCCAGCAGCTTAATGGGGGAGGGTCAGCCCCAGCATTTT	CASSLMGEGQPQHF
TRBV6-1	.	TRBD1	TRBJ2-3	TGTGCCAGCACTACCTCAGGGGGATTCACAGATACGCAGTATTTT	CASTTSGGFTDTQYF
TRBV7-2	.	.	TRBJ1-2	TGTGCCAGCAGCCTCAAGGGGGGGGCAAACTATGGCTACACCTTC	CASSLKGGANYGYTF
TRBV9	.	TRBD2	TRBJ2-7	TGTGCCAGCAGCGCTAGCGGGACCTTCTACGAGCAGTACTTC	CASSASGTFYEQYF
TRBV7-7	.	.	TRBJ2-1	TGTGCCAGCAGCTTAGAGAGGGCCGACGTAGTCAATGAGCAGTTCTTC	CASSLERADVVNEQFF
TRBV28	.	.	TRBJ2-3	TGTGCCAGCTCCAAAACTGGGGGGAGCACAGATACGCAGTATTTT	CASSKTGGSTDTQYF
TRBV28	.	TRBD2	TRBJ2-3	TGTGCCAGCAGTTCGCCCTCGGGACTAGTCGCGCAGTATTTT	CASSSPSGLVAQYF
TRBV11-2	once	.	TRBJ1-1	TGTGCCAGCAGCCACAACAGGGTCGGTGGGACTGAAGCTTTCTTT	CASSHNRVGGTEAFF
TRBV5-1	.	.	TRBJ2-1	TGCGCCAGCAGTACGGACAGTGGGAGGGATGAGCAGTTCTTC	CASSTDSGRDEQFF
TRBV4-2	.	TRBD1	TRBJ1-6	TGTGCCAGCAGCCAAGATCCCGGGACAGGGGGCTCACCCCTCCACTTT	CASSQDPGTGGSPLHF
TRBV7-6	.	.	TRBJ1-1	TGTGCCAGCAGCTTTTCAGAGAACACTGAAGCTTTCTTT	CASSFSENTEAFF
TRBV21-1	.	.	TRBJ2-7	TGTGCCAGCAGCAAATACCCGGGACAGGGGGCATTAGAAGTCTACGAGCAGTACTTC	CASSKYPGQGALEVYEQYF
TRBV27	once	.	TRBJ1-1	TGTGCCAGCAGTTTGGCAAATCCGAACACTGAAGCTTTCTTT	CASSLANPNTEAFF
TRBV10-3	.	.	TRBJ2-7	TGTGCCATCAGTGAGGTCAGGGGTTCAGTCTACGAGCAGTACTTC	CAISEVRGSVYEQYF
TRBV18	.	.	TRBJ1-3	TGTGCCAGCTCACCACCGAGGCAACAGGCTTTTGGGGACACCATATATTTT	CASSPPRQQAFGDTIYF
TRBV10-2	.	.	TRBJ2-3	TGCGCCAGCAGTCTCCGGGACTGGACTAGCACAGATACGCAGTATTTT	CASSLRDWTSTDTQYF
TRBV7-9	.	.	TRBJ1-5	TGTGCCAGCAGCTTTGGGCAGACCAATCAGCCCCAGCATTTT	CASSFGQTNQPQHF
TRBV9	.	.	TRBJ1-3	TGTGCCAGCAGCGTAGCTCCCGGGACTGGAAACACCATATATTTT	CASSVAPGTGNTIYF
TRBV5-1	.	.	TRBJ2-1	TGCGCCAGCAGCAAAGGGAGTACCAGCTACAATGAGCAGTTCTTC	CASSKGSTSYNEQFF
TRBV28	.	TRBD1	TRBJ2-7	TGTGCCAGCAGTTTAGACAGGGTTGTCTACGAGCAGTACTTC	CASSLDRVVYEQYF
TRBV4-1	.	.	TRBJ2-3	TGCGCCAGCAGCCAAGAAGGGGGGGCTGGCACAGATACGCAGTATTTT	CASSQEGGAGTDTQYF
TRBV30	.	.	TRBJ2-1	TGTGCCTGGAGTGTATTCGGGAGATCCAGTGAGCAGTTCTTC	CAWSVFGRSSEQFF
TRBV5-4	.	TRBD1	TRBJ1-3	TGTGCCAGCAGCTTTACAGGGGCAGGGGGAAACACCATATATTTT	CASSFTGAGGNTIYF
TRBV7-9	.	.	TRBJ1-3	TGTGCCAGCCAACTAGACCCCTCGAGAGGAAACACCATATATTTT	CASQLDPSRGNTIYF
TRBV28	.	.	TRBJ1-1	TGTGCCAGCGTTCCAGGGAAGTACACTGAAGCTTTCTTT	CASVPGKYTEAFF
TRBV18	once	TRBD2	TRBJ2-7	TGTGCCAGCTCGCCGGGGCTAGCGGGGAGTTACGAGCAGTACTTC	CASSPGLAGSYEQYF